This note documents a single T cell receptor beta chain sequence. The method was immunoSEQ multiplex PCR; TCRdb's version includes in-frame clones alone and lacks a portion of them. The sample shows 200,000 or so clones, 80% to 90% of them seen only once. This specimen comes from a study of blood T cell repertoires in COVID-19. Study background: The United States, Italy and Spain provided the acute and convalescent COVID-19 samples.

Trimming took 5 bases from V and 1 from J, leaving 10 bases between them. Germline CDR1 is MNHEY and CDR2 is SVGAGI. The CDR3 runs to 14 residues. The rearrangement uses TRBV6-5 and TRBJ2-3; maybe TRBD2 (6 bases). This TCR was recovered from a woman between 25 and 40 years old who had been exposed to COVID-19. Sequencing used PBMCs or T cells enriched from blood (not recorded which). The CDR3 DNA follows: TGTGCCAGCAGTCTCCAGCGGGGCACAGATACGCAGTATTTT. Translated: CASSLQRGTDTQYF.